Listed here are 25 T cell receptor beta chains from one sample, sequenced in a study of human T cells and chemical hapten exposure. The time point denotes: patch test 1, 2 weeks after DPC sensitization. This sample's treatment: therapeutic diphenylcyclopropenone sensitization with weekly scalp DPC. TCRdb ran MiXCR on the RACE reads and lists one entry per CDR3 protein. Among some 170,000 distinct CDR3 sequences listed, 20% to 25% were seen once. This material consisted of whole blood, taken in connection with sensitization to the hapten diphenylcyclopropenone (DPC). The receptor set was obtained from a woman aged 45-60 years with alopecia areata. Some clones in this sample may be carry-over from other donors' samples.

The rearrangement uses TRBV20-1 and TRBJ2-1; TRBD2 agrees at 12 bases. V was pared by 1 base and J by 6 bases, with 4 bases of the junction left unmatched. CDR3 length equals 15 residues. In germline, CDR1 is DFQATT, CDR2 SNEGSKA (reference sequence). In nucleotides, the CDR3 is TGCAGTGCTAGAGCTAGCGGGAGGGCCTCCAATGAGCAGTTCTTC. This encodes CSARASGRASNEQFF.

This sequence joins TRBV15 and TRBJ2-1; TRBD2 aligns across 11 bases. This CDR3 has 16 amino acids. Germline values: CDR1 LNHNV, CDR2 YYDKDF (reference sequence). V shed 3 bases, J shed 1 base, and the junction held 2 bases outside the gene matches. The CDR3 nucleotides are TGTGCCACCAGCAGGAGACTAGCGGGATCCTACAATGAGCAGTTCTTC. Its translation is CATSRRLAGSYNEQFF.

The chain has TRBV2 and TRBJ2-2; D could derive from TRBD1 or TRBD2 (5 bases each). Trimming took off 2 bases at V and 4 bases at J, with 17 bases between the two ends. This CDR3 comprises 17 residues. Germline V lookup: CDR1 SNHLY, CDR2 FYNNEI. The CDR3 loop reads CASSERGSWGPTGELFF. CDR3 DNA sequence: TGTGCCAGCAGTGAACGGGGCTCTTGGGGACCCACCGGGGAGCTGTTTTTT.

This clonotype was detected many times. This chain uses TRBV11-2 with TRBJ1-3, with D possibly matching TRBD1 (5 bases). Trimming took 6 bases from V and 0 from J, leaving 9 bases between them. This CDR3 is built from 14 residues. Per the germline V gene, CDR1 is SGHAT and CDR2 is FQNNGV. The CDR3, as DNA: TGTGCCAGCAGGGGGGGTATCTCTGGAAACACCATATATTTT. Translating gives CASRGGISGNTIYF.

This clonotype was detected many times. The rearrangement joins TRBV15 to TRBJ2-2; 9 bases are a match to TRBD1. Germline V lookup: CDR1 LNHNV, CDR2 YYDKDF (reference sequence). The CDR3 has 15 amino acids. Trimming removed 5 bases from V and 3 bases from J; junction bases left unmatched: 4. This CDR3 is CATSFGTGYTGELFF. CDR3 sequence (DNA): TGTGCCACCAGCTTCGGGACAGGGTACACCGGGGAGCTGTTTTTT.

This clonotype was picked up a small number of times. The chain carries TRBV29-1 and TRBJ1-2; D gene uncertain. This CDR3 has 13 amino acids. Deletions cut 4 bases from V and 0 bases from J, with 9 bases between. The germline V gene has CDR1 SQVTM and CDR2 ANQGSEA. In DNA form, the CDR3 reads TGCAGCGTTGCTCTCCCTCCTAACTATGGCTACACCTTC. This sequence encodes CSVALPPNYGYTF.

The CDR3 loop is CASSFGSGPYEQYF. CDR3 DNA sequence: TGCGCCAGCAGCTTTGGGTCGGGGCCCTACGAGCAGTACTTC. The genes are TRBV5-1 and TRBJ2-7; D is perhaps TRBD1 or TRBD2 (5 bases each). Trimming took off 2 bases at V and 2 bases at J, with 11 bases between the two ends. Germline assignment: CDR1 SGHRS and CDR2 YFSETQ. CDR3 size: 14 residues. The full variable domain, rest sourced from reference TRBV5-1 and TRBJ2-7, is KAGVTQTPRYLIKTRGQQVTLSCSPISGHRSVSWYQQTPGQGLQFLFEYFSETQRNKGNFPGRFSGRQFSNSRSEMNVSTLELGDSALYLCASSFGSGPYEQYFGPGTRLTVT.

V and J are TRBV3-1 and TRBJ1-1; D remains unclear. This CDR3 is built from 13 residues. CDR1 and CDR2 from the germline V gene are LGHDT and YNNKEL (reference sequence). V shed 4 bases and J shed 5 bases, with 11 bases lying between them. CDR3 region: CASSRGGRTEAFF. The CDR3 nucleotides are TGTGCCAGCAGCCGAGGTGGGCGGACTGAAGCTTTCTTT.

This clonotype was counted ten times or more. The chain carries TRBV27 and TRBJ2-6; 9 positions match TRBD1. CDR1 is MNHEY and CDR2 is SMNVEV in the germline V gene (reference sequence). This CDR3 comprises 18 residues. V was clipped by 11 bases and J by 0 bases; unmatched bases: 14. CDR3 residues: CAAAPGTGISSGANVLTF. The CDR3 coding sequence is TGTGCCGCCGCACCAGGGACAGGGATTAGCTCTGGGGCCAACGTCCTGACTTTC.

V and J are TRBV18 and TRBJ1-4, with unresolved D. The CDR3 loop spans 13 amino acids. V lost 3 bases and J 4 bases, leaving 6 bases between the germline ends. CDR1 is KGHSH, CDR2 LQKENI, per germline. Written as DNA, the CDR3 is TGTGCCAGCTCACCCCTGAATAATGAAAAACTGTTTTTT. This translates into CASSPLNNEKLFF.

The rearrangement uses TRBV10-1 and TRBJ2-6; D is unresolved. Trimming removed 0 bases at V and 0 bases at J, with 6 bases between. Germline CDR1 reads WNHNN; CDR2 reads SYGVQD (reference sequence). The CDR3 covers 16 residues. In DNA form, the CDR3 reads TGCGCCAGCAGTGAGTCTCGGGCCTCTGGGGCCAACGTCCTGACTTTC. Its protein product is CASSESRASGANVLTF.

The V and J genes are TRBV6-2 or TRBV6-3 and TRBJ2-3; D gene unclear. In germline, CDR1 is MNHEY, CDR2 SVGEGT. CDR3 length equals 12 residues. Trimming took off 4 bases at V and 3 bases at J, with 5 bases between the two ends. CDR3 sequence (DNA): TGTGCCAGCAGTTTCCCGACAGATACGCAGTATTTT. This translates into CASSFPTDTQYF.

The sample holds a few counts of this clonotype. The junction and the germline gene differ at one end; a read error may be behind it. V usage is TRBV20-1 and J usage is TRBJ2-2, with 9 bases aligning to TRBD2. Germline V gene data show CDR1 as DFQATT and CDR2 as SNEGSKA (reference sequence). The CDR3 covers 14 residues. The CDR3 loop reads CSARVREGTGELFF. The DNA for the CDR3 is TGCAGTGCCAGAGTGCGGGAGGGCACCGGGGAGCTGTTTTTT.

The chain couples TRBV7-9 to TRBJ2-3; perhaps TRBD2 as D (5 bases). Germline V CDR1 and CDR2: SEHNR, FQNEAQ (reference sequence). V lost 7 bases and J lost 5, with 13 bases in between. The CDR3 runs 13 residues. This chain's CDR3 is CASISLSGDTQYF. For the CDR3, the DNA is TGTGCCAGCATTTCACTGAGCGGAGATACGCAGTATTTT.

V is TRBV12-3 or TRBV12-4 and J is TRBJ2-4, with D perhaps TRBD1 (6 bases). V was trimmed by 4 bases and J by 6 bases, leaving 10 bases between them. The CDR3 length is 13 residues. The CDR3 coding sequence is TGTGCCAGCAGTTCAGGGGAAGGAAACATTCAGTACTTC. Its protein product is CASSSGEGNIQYF.

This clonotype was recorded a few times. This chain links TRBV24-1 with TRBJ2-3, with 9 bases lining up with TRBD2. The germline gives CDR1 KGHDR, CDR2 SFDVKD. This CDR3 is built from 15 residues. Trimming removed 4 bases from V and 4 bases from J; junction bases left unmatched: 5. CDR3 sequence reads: CATSDVSGSADTQYF. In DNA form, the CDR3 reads TGTGCCACCAGTGACGTTAGCGGGAGTGCAGATACGCAGTATTTT.

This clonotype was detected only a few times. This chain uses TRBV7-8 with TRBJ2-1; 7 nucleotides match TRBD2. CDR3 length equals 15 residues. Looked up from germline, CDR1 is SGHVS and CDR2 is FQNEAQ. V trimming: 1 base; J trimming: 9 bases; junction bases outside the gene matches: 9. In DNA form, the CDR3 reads TGTGCCAGCAGCTTAGACCGGGACTATCGCCCTGAGCAGTTCTTC. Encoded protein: CASSLDRDYRPEQFF. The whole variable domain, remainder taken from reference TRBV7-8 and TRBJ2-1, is GAGVSQSPRYKVAKRGQDVALRCDPISGHVSLFWYQQALGQGPEFLTYFQNEAQLDKSGLPSDRFFAERPEGSVSTLKIQRTQQEDSAVYLCASSLDRDYRPEQFFGPGTRLTVL.

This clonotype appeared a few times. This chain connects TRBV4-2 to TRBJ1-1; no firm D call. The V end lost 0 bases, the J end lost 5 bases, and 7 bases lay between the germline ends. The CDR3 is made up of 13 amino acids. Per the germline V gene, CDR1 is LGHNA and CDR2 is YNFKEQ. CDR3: CASSQEGWTEAFF. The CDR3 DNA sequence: TGTGCCAGCAGCCAAGAAGGGTGGACTGAAGCTTTCTTT.

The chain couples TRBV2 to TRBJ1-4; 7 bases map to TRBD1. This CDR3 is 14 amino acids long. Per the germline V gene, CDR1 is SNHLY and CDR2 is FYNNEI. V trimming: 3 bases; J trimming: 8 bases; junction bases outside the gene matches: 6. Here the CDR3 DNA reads TGTGCCAGCAGTGATGCCGACAGGGAGGAAAAACTGTTTTTT. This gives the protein CASSDADREEKLFF.

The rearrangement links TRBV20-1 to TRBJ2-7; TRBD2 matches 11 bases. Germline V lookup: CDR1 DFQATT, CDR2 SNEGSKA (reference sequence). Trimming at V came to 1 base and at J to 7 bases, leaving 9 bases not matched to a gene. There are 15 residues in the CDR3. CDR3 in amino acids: CSARVPTSGSYEQYF. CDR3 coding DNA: TGCAGTGCTAGAGTCCCCACTAGCGGGAGTTATGAGCAGTACTTC.

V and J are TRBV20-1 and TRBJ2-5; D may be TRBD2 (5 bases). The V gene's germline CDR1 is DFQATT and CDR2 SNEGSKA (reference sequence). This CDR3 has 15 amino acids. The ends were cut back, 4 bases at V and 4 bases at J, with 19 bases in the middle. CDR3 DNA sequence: TGCAGTGCTACGTCTTCTAGGAGAGGGTTAGAGACCCAGTACTTC. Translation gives CSATSSRRGLETQYF.

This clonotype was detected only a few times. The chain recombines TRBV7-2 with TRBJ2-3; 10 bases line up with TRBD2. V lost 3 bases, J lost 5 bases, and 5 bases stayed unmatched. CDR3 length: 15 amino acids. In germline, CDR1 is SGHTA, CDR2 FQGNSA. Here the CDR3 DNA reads TGTGCCAGCAGCTTGGCTAGCGGGAGAGGAGATACGCAGTATTTT. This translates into CASSLASGRGDTQYF.

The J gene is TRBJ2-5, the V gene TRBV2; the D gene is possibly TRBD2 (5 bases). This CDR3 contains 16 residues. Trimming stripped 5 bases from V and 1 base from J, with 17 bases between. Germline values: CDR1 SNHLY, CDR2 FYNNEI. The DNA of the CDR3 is TGTGCCAGCAGTCCCTCGGGAATCAAAACCCAAGAGACCCAGTACTTC. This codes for CASSPSGIKTQETQYF.

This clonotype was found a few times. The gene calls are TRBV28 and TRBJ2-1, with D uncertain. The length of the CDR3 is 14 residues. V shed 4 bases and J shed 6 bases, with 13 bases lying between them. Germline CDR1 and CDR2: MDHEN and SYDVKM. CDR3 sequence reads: CASSSGPTSNEQFF. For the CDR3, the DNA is TGTGCCAGCAGTTCCGGACCAACCTCCAATGAGCAGTTCTTC.

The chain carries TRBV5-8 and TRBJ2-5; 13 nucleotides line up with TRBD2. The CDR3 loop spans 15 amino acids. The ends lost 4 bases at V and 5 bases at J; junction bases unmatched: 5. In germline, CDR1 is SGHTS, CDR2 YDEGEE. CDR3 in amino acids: CASSLGLAGVETQYF. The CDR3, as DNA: TGTGCCAGCAGCCTAGGACTAGCGGGAGTCGAGACCCAGTACTTC.